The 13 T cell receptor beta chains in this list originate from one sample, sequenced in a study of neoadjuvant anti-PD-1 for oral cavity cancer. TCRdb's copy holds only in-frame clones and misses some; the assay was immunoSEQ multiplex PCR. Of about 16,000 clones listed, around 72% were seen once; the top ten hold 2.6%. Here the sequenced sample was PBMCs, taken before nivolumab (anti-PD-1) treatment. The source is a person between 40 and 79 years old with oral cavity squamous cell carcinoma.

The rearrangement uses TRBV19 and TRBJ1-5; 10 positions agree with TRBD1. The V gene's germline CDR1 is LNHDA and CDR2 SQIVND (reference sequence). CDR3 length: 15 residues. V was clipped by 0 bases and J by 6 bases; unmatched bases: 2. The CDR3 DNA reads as TGTGCCAGTAGTATAGATCGGACAGGGGGTCAGCCCCAGCATTTT. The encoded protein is CASSIDRTGGQPQHF.

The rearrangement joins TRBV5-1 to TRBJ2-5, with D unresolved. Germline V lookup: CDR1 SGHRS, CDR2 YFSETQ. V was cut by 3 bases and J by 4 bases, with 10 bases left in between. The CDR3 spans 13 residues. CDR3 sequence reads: CASSWSDRETQYF. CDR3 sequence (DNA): TGCGCCAGCAGCTGGAGCGATCGAGAGACCCAGTACTTC.

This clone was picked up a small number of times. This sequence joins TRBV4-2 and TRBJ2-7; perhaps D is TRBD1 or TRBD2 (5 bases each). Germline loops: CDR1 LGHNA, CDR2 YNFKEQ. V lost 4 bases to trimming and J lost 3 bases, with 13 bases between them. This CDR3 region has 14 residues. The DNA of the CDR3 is TGTGCCAGCAGCCCCGGGACGGGGATCTACGAGCAGTACTTC. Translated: CASSPGTGIYEQYF.

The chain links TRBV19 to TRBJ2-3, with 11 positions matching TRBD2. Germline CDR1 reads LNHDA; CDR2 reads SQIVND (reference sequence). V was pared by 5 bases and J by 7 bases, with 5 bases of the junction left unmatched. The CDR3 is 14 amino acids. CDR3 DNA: TGTGCCAGTAGTTTGGGACTAGCGGTAAATACGCAGTATTTT. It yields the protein CASSLGLAVNTQYF.

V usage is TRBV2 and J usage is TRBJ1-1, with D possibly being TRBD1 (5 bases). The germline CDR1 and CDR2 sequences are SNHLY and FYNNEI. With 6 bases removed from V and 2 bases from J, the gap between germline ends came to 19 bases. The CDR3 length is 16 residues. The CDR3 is CASRVSGRRTNTEAFF. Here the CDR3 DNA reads TGTGCCAGCAGGGTTTCAGGGAGGAGAACCAACACTGAAGCTTTCTTT. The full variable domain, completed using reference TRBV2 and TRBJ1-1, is EPEVTQTPSHQVTQMGQEVILRCVPISNHLYFYWYRQILGQKVEFLVSFYNNEISEKSEIFDDQFSVERPDGSNFTLKIRSTKLEDSAMYFCASRVSGRRTNTEAFFGQGTRLTVV.

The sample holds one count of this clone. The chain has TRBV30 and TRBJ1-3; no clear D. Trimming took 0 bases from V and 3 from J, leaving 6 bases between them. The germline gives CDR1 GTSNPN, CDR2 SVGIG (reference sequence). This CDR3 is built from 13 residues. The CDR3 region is CAWSVTDGNTIYF. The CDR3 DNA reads TGTGCCTGGAGTGTAACAGATGGAAACACCATATATTTT.

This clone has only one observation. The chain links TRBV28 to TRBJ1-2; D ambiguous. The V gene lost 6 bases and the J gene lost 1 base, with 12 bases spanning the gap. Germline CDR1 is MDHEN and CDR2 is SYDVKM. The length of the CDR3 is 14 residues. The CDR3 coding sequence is TGTGCCAGCAGCCAGGCAGATAATAACTATGGCTACACCTTC. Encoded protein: CASSQADNNYGYTF.

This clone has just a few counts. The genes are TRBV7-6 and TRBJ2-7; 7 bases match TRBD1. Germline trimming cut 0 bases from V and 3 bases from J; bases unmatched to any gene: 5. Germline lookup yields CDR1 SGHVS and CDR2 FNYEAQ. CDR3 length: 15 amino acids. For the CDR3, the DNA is TGTGCCAGCAGCTTAGCGAAGGACAGGTTCTACGAGCAGTACTTC. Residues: CASSLAKDRFYEQYF.

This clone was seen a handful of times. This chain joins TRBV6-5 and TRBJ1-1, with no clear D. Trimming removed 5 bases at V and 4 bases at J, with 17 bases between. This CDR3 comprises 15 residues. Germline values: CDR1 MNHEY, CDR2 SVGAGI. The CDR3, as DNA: TGTGCCAGCAGTCCCCCCGGGCCAAGGTTCACTGAAGCTTTCTTT. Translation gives CASSPPGPRFTEAFF.

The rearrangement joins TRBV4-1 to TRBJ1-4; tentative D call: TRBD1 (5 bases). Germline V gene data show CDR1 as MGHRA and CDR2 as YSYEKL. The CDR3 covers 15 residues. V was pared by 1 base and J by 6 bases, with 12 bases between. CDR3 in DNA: TGCGCCAGCAGCCAAGTCGCGACAGCGGATGAAAAACTGTTTTTT. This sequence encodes CASSQVATADEKLFF.

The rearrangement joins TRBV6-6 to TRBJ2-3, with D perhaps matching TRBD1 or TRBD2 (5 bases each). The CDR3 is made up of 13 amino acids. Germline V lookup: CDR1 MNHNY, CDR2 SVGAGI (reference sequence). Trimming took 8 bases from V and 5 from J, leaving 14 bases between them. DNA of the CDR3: TGTGCCAGCTTCCGGGGCTCACGAGATACGCAGTATTTT. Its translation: CASFRGSRDTQYF.

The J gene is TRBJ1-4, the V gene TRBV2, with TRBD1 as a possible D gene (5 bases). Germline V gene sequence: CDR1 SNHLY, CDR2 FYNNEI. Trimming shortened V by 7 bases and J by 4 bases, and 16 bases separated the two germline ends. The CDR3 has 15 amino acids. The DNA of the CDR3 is TGTGCCAGCACTTACGCGGGGCTGGGTAATGAAAAACTGTTTTTT. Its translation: CASTYAGLGNEKLFF.

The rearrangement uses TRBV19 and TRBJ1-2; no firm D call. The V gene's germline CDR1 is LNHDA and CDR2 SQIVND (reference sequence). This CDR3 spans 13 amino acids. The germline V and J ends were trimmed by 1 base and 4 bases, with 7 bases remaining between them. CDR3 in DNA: TGTGCCAGTAGTATAGTCGGGGTCTATGGCTACACCTTC. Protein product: CASSIVGVYGYTF.